A selection of T cell receptor beta chains follows, all from one sample in a study of identical twins. TCRdb processed the 5' RACE reads anew with MiXCR; each CDR3 protein has one entry. The sample shows roughly 720,000 distinct CDR3 sequences, 15% to 20% of them seen only once. The same data also went into a second study, on T cells expressing NK-cell markers.

The sequenced sample was PBMCs. The receptors were sampled from a woman between 18 and 30 years old in good health. The CDR3 runs from the conserved cysteine through the conserved F or W. A D gene is named only where the DNA matches it firmly. Rows may omit the clone size; those that give it use once, few, many or a size class.

J | size | D | V | DNA | CDR3
TRBJ2-1 | many | TRBD1 | TRBV12-3/TRBV12-4 | TGTGCCAGCAGTTTACAGGGGGCATACAATGAGCAGTTCTTC | CASSLQGAYNEQFF
TRBJ2-2 | NA | TRBD1 | TRBV19 | TGTGCCAGCACGGGACAGGGGTTCCCCGGGGAGCTGTTTTTT | CASTGQGFPGELFF
TRBJ1-4 | few | TRBD1 | TRBV20-1 | TGCAGTGCTGGACAGGGGGCTGGAGAAAAACTGTTTTTT | CSAGQGAGEKLFF
TRBJ2-7 | few | TRBD2 | TRBV6-5 | TGTGCCAGCAGTTACGAGACTAGCGGTTTATACGAGCAGTACTTC | CASSYETSGLYEQYF
TRBJ2-3 | NA | TRBD2 | TRBV20-1 | TGCAGTGCTAGAGATTTGTCTTCTAGCGGGTGGACCTACACAGATACGCAGTATTTT | CSARDLSSSGWTYTDTQYF
TRBJ2-7 | NA | TRBD2 | TRBV20-1 | TGCAGTGCTTCTACGACTAGCTTAACCTACGAGCAGTACTTC | CSASTTSLTYEQYF
TRBJ2-7 | few | NA | TRBV7-9 | TGTGCCAGCAGCCGGGGAGAGGGGACCTACGAGCAGTACTTC | CASSRGEGTYEQYF
TRBJ2-3 | many | NA | TRBV15 | TGTGCCACCAGCAGAGATGGGGGATCCACAGATACGCAGTATTTT | CATSRDGGSTDTQYF
TRBJ2-5 | NA | TRBD2 | TRBV29-1 | TGCAGCATATTCCTTCTAGCGGGGCAAGAGACCCAGTACTTC | CSIFLLAGQETQYF
TRBJ2-1 | few | NA | TRBV20-1 | TGCAGTGCTGAAAGGTCCTACAATGAGCAGTTCTTC | CSAERSYNEQFF
TRBJ2-5 | few | TRBD1 | TRBV7-2 | TGTGCCAGCAGTCCTACAGGGGACGAGACCCAGTACTTC | CASSPTGDETQYF
TRBJ2-3 | few | NA | TRBV11-2 | TGTGCCAGCAGCTTAGGTCGGGCTTCCACAGATACGCAGTATTTT | CASSLGRASTDTQYF
TRBJ2-7 | NA | NA | TRBV3-1 | TGTGCCAGCAGCCAAACCTACTACGAGCAGTACTTC | CASSQTYYEQYF
TRBJ1-2 | few | NA | TRBV20-1 | TGCAGTGCTCAGGCAGGATGGGGTAACTATGGCTACACCTTC | CSAQAGWGNYGYTF
TRBJ2-1 | few | NA | TRBV12-3/TRBV12-4 | TGTGCGAGCAGGTCAACTAGCATGAGCTCCTACAATGAGCAGTTCTTC | CASRSTSMSSYNEQFF
TRBJ2-2 | NA | NA | TRBV10-3 | TGTGCCATCAGTGACGACGTCGCGAACACCGGGGAGCTGTTTTTT | CAISDDVANTGELFF
TRBJ2-1 | once | NA | TRBV5-1 | TGCGCCAGCAAGGACGGGCCGACCAATGAGCAGTTCTTC | CASKDGPTNEQFF
TRBJ1-1 | NA | TRBD1 | TRBV11-3 | TGTGCCAGCAGGGGGACAGGATCAGAAGCTTTCTTT | CASRGTGSEAFF
TRBJ2-1 | few | TRBD2 | TRBV5-1 | TGCGCCAGCAGCATACTAGCGGGGTCGGGAAATGAGCAGTTCTTC | CASSILAGSGNEQFF
TRBJ2-7 | NA | TRBD1 | TRBV20-1 | TGCAGTGCCGACTGGGACAGGGTCAACGAGCAGTACTTC | CSADWDRVNEQYF
TRBJ2-2 | few | NA | TRBV12-3/TRBV12-4 | TGTGCCAGCAGCGACAGGATGAACACCGGGGAGCTGTTTTTT | CASSDRMNTGELFF
TRBJ2-4 | NA | TRBD1 | TRBV9 | TGTGCCAGCAGCGTAGCTAAGACAGGGGGCGATCGGAACATTCAGTACTTC | CASSVAKTGGDRNIQYF
TRBJ2-7 | NA | NA | TRBV7-2 | TGTGCCAGCAGCACACGGACTGTTAACTACGAGCAGTACTTC | CASSTRTVNYEQYF
TRBJ2-3 | few | NA | TRBV6-2/TRBV6-3 | TGTGCCAGCAGCCTTTCTAGAGCACAGACGCAGTATTTT | CASSLSRAQTQYF
TRBJ2-5 | NA | NA | TRBV6-5 | TGTGCCAGCAGTTTGGGCGTTGGGGGATACCAAGAGACCCAGTACTTC | CASSLGVGGYQETQYF
TRBJ2-1 | NA | TRBD2 | TRBV9 | TGTGCCAGCAGCGTAAGTCTAGCGGGAGGCAGCTCCTACAATGAGCAGTTCTTC | CASSVSLAGGSSYNEQFF
TRBJ2-3 | NA | TRBD2 | TRBV9 | TGTGCCAGCAGCGTAGCGGCGTCTAGCGGGAGGGCCACGGTCGCAGATACGCAGTATTTT | CASSVAASSGRATVADTQYF
TRBJ1-1 | NA | NA | TRBV12-3/TRBV12-4 | TGTGCCAGCAGTCGGAACTACGGGACATACACTGAAGCTTTCTTT | CASSRNYGTYTEAFF
TRBJ2-2 | NA | TRBD1 | TRBV10-3 | TGTGCCATCAGTGAAGGGACAGAGAAGTCCGGGGAGCTGTTTTTT | CAISEGTEKSGELFF
TRBJ2-7 | few | TRBD1 | TRBV10-3 | TGTGCCATCACCGCGGACAGGGATGGCGAGCAGTACTTC | CAITADRDGEQYF
TRBJ2-7 | NA | TRBD1 | TRBV20-1 | TGCAGTGCTGTACCGGGACAGCCCTACGAGCAGTACTTC | CSAVPGQPYEQYF
TRBJ2-1 | NA | TRBD2 | TRBV7-9 | TGTGCCAGCACCCGCCCGGTAGCGGGAGGTTATCTAGTTAAGTTCTTC | CASTRPVAGGYLVKFF
TRBJ2-5 | NA | NA | TRBV4-3 | TGCGCCAGCAGCCAAGACCCAAAGGGGACCCAGTACTTC | CASSQDPKGTQYF
TRBJ1-1 | NA | NA | TRBV5-1 | TGCGCCAGCAGTGCTTCCATGAACACTGAAGCTTTCTTT | CASSASMNTEAFF
TRBJ2-3 | NA | NA | TRBV14 | TGTGCCAGCAGCCCCGGACCAGGGGCATCGCAGTATTTT | CASSPGPGASQYF
TRBJ1-1 | few | TRBD1 | TRBV6-1 | TGTGCCAGCATCCACTCTGGACAGGGAGAGACTGAAGCTTTCTTT | CASIHSGQGETEAFF
TRBJ2-6 | NA | NA | TRBV11-2 | TGTGCCAGCTCGACCTGGCCCCCAGGGCTCGCTTCTGGGGCCAACGTCCTGACTTTC | CASSTWPPGLASGANVLTF
TRBJ2-1 | few | TRBD2 | TRBV12-3/TRBV12-4 | TGTGCCAGCAGTCCTGGGACTAGCGGGAGGGACGATGAGCAGTTCTTC | CASSPGTSGRDDEQFF
TRBJ2-7 | few | NA | TRBV25-1 | TGTGCCAGCAGTGAATATTGGACGGCTTCTAAGGAGCAGTACTTC | CASSEYWTASKEQYF
TRBJ1-6 | few | NA | TRBV12-3/TRBV12-4 | TGTGCCAGCAGTTTCTGGGACGGTAATTCACCCCTCCACTTT | CASSFWDGNSPLHF
TRBJ1-6 | few | NA | TRBV3-1 | TGTGCCAGCAGCCAGGGCAGGGATCCACCCCTCCACTTT | CASSQGRDPPLHF
TRBJ2-5 | NA | NA | TRBV29-1 | TGCAGCGTTGAACCCCCCCACGGTGAGGGCCGGGAGACCCAGTACTTC | CSVEPPHGEGRETQYF
TRBJ1-1 | many | NA | TRBV12-3/TRBV12-4 | TGTGCCAGCAGTTTACGACACTCGAACACTGAAGCTTTCTTT | CASSLRHSNTEAFF
TRBJ2-2 | NA | NA | TRBV7-9 | TGTGCCAGCACCACTCCGTTAGGACGGGGTTCCACCGGGGAGCTGTTTTTT | CASTTPLGRGSTGELFF
TRBJ2-2 | few | TRBD2 | TRBV20-1 | TGCAGTGCTAGAGGACTAGCGGGAGACGGGGAGCTGTTTTTT | CSARGLAGDGELFF
TRBJ2-3 | NA | TRBD2 | TRBV6-2/TRBV6-3 | TGTGCCAGCACTAATCCCGGGGGGGCGGTCGCAGATACGCAGTATTTT | CASTNPGGAVADTQYF
TRBJ2-1 | NA | NA | TRBV7-3 | TGTGCCAGCAGCTCCCCAGGGTCCCCGCAGTTCTTC | CASSSPGSPQFF
TRBJ2-1 | few | TRBD2 | TRBV7-2 | TGTGCCAGCAGCGACGGACTAGCGGTCTACAATGAGCAGTTCTTC | CASSDGLAVYNEQFF
TRBJ2-7 | NA | NA | TRBV27 | TGTGCCAGCAGTTTAACAGCCCCCGTGGCCGAGCAGTACTTC | CASSLTAPVAEQYF
TRBJ2-3 | NA | NA | TRBV27 | TGTGCCAGCAGTTTGGGTTCCCGTAGCACAGATACGCAGTATTTT | CASSLGSRSTDTQYF
TRBJ2-3 | NA | NA | TRBV6-1 | TGTGCCACCACTGACAGCTACCCAGGACGAGATACGCAGTATTTT | CATTDSYPGRDTQYF